These T cell receptor beta chains were read from a single sample in a study of blood T cell repertoires in COVID-19. Only in-frame clones appear in the TCRdb table, and some are missing; sequencing was by immunoSEQ multiplex PCR. The table records roughly 130,000 clones, roughly 89% of them present only once. Material: peripheral blood. These receptors were obtained from a middle-aged man with acute or convalescent COVID-19. Each CDR3 is given with its conserved first and last residue. A D gene is named only where the DNA matches it firmly. The listing skips clone size in some rows; elsewhere it reads once, few, many or a size class.

V gene	clone size	CDR3 length	J gene	D gene	CDR3 protein	CDR3 DNA
TRBV5-1	.	16	TRBJ1-2	.	CASSRLPGTPNYGYTF	TGCGCCAGCAGCCGACTTCCCGGGACACCTAACTATGGCTACACCTTC
TRBV19	.	15	TRBJ1-5	.	CASSAGLMSNQPQHF	TGTGCCAGTAGTGCGGGACTGATGAGCAATCAGCCCCAGCATTTT
TRBV3-1/TRBV3-2	.	14	TRBJ1-1	TRBD1	CASTQQGAITEAFF	TGTGCCAGCACCCAACAGGGGGCGATCACTGAAGCTTTCTTT
TRBV4-1	.	15	TRBJ2-3	TRBD2	CASSQGLAGTDTQYF	TGCGCCAGCAGCCAAGGACTAGCGGGCACAGATACGCAGTATTTT
TRBV24-1	once	15	TRBJ2-1	.	CATSSSGPTYNEQFF	TGTGCCACCAGTTCGTCGGGTCCTACCTACAATGAGCAGTTCTTC
TRBV7-7	once	15	TRBJ2-2	TRBD1	CASSEPGQGSGELFF	TGTGCCAGCAGCGAGCCGGGACAGGGGTCCGGGGAGCTGTTTTTT
TRBV5-1	.	16	TRBJ2-1	TRBD2	CASSFPSGSSYNEQFF	TGCGCCAGCAGCTTCCCTAGCGGGAGCTCCTACAATGAGCAGTTCTTC
TRBV30	.	15	TRBJ1-5	.	CAWSVGTATNQPQHF	TGTGCCTGGAGTGTAGGAACAGCCACGAATCAGCCCCAGCATTTT
TRBV7-8	.	15	TRBJ1-3	TRBD1	CASSLVGQGADTIYF	TGTGCCAGCAGCTTAGTGGGACAGGGGGCGGACACCATATATTTT
TRBV9	.	15	TRBJ2-1	.	CASSKSGDSYNEQFF	TGTGCCAGCAGCAAGTCAGGGGACTCCTACAATGAGCAGTTCTTC